The 5 T cell receptor beta chains in this list originate from one sample, sequenced in a study of spatial heterogeneity in lung cancer. Study-level points and caveats: Intratumoral expanded alpha and beta TCR counts were found to track tumor mutation counts.

TCRdb itself ran the 5' RACE reads through MiXCR, one entry per CDR3 protein. Here the sample spans 1,500 to 2,000 distinct CDR3 sequences, roughly 5.2% being singletons. Which antigens these TCRs recognize remains unknown. Time point denoted: sample taken at primary tumor resection. Sequences were derived from lung tumor tissue, sampled at surgery. The receptor set was obtained from a male donor with early-stage non-small cell lung cancer.

This clonotype is deemed medium-sized. V usage is TRBV11-2 and J usage is TRBJ2-2; 7 bases align to TRBD1. Germline CDR1 SGHAT, CDR2 FQNNGV. The CDR3 runs 18 residues. Germline trimming cut 6 bases from V and 0 bases from J; bases unmatched to any gene: 13. The CDR3 protein is CASRPPGQSFSNTGELFF. Here the CDR3 DNA reads TGTGCCAGCAGACCCCCGGGACAGAGCTTTTCGAACACCGGGGAGCTGTTTTTT. The entire variable domain, with the rest obtained from reference TRBV11-2 and TRBJ2-2, is as follows: EAGVAQSPRYKIIEKRQSVAFWCNPISGHATLYWYQQILGQGPKLLIQFQNNGVVDDSQLPKDRFSAERLKGVDSTLKIQPAKLEDSAVYLCASRPPGQSFSNTGELFFGEGSRLTVL.

Relative to its sample, this clonotype is medium-sized. The V call is TRBV20-1, the J call TRBJ2-7; D might be TRBD1 or TRBD2, each matching 5 bases. CDR3 size: 13 residues. Germline CDR1 is DFQATT and CDR2 is SNEGSKA (reference sequence). V was pared by 5 bases and J by 5 bases, with 16 bases between. In nucleotides, the CDR3 is TGCAGTGCTCAGAGGGGCGCGAACCACGAGCAGTACTTC. It encodes CSAQRGANHEQYF.

This clonotype is judged medium-sized (0.01 to 0.1%). The V gene is TRBV6-6, the J gene TRBJ2-5; TRBD2 matches 14 bases. This CDR3 region has 14 residues. Germline loops: CDR1 MNHNY, CDR2 SVGAGI (reference sequence). V was clipped by 7 bases and J by 7 bases; unmatched bases: 5. The CDR3 loop is CASKLTSGGGTQYF. CDR3 bases: TGTGCCAGCAAATTGACTAGCGGGGGGGGGACCCAGTACTTC.

This clonotype is labeled medium-sized (0.01 to 0.1%). CDR3 coding DNA: TGTGCCTGGGCTGGGGACTCCCCTGAGCAGTTCTTC. Translated: CAWAGDSPEQFF. V and J are TRBV30 and TRBJ2-1, with a weak D call TRBD2 (6 bases). Germline CDR1 is GTSNPN and CDR2 is SVGIG (reference sequence). There are 12 residues in the CDR3. Deletions cut 5 bases from V and 9 bases from J, with 14 bases between.

The rearrangement joins TRBV27 to TRBJ2-1; weak D call: TRBD1 (6 bases). Trimming removed 6 bases from V and 6 bases from J, with 12 bases in between. Germline values: CDR1 MNHEY, CDR2 SMNVEV (reference sequence). The CDR3 covers 13 residues. Here the CDR3 DNA reads TGTGCCAGCAGGGACACAGGGATCAATGAGCAGTTCTTC. It is translated as CASRDTGINEQFF.